This T cell receptor beta chain stems from a study of blood T cell repertoires in COVID-19. Background on the study: There were acute and convalescent COVID-19 samples, and they came from the United States, Italy and Spain. The cDNA or gDNA used as material had been derived from T cells, B-cell-depleted T cells, or PBMCs.

In the authors' workflow: Estimation of nucleated cell counts was performed using reference gene primer amplification. Only in-frame clones appear in the TCRdb table, and some are missing; sequencing was by immunoSEQ multiplex PCR. From that table come the V and J calls and clone size; the DNA was used to work out D and trimming. The table lists some 250,000 clones, roughly four fifths of them singletons. This TCR was recovered from a man under 40 who had recovered from COVID-19. Specimen: peripheral blood.

The CDR3 region has the DNA TGCAGTGCGAGTGGACTAGCGGGGGGGATGACAGATACGCAGTATTTT. This codes for CSASGLAGGMTDTQYF. The chain recombines TRBV20-1 with TRBJ2-3; 15 nucleotides align to TRBD2. V gave up 6 bases and J gave up 3 bases; unmatched junction bases: 7. Germline loops: CDR1 DFQATT, CDR2 SNEGSKA (reference sequence). This CDR3 contains 16 residues.